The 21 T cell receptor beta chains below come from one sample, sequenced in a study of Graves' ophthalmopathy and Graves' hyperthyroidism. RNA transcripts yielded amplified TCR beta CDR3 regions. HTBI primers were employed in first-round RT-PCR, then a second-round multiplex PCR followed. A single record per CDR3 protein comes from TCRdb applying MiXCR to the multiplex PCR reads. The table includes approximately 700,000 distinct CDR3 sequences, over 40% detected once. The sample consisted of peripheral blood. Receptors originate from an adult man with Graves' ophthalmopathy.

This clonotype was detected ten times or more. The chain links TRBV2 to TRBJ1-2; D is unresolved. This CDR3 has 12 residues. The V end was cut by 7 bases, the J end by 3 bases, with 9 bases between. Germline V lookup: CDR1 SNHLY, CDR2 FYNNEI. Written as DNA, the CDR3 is TGTGCCAGCATCGGAAGTTACTATGGCTACACCTTC. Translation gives CASIGSYYGYTF.

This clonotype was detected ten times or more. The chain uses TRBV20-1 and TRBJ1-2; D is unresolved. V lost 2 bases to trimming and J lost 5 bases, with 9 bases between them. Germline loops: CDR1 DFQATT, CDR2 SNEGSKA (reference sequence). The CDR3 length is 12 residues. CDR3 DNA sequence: TGCAGTGCTAGAACAGTTTCTTATGGCTACACCTTC. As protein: CSARTVSYGYTF.

The CDR3 here is CATSRGWGSYNSPLHF. CDR3 bases: TGTGCCACCAGCAGAGGGTGGGGGTCCTATAATTCACCCCTCCACTTT. The chain recombines TRBV15 with TRBJ1-6; possible D gene TRBD1, 5 bases. This CDR3 is built from 16 residues. The V gene's germline CDR1 is LNHNV and CDR2 YYDKDF (reference sequence). The V end was cut by 1 base, the J end by 1 base, with 8 bases between.

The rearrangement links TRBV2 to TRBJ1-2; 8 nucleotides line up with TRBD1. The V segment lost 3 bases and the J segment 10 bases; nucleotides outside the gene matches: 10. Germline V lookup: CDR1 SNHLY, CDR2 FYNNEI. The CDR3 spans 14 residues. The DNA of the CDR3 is TGTGCCAGCAGTGAGGGGACAGGCCTGGTGGACTACACCTTC. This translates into CASSEGTGLVDYTF.

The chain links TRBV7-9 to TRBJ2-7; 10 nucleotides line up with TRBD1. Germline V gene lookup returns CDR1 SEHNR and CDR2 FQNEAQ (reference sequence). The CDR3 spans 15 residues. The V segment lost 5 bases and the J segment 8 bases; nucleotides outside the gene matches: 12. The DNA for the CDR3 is TGTGCCAGCAGCGTCACGGGACAGGGGACTGGCAAGCAGTACTTC. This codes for CASSVTGQGTGKQYF.

CDR3 residues: CATHPRQGSYGYTF. CDR3 in DNA: TGTGCCACCCACCCAAGACAGGGGAGCTATGGCTACACCTTC. This chain uses TRBV10-3 with TRBJ1-2; 8 bases line up with TRBD1. This CDR3 spans 14 amino acids. CDR1 ENHRY and CDR2 SYGVKD come from the germline V gene. The V segment lost 10 bases and the J segment 4 bases; nucleotides outside the gene matches: 11.

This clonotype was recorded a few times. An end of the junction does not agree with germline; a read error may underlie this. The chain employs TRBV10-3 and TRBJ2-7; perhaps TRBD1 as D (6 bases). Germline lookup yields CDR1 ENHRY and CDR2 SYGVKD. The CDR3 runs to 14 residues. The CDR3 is CASSYSSTGYEQYF. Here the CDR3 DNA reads TGTGCCAGCAGTTACTCGAGTACAGGGTACGAGCAGTACTTC.

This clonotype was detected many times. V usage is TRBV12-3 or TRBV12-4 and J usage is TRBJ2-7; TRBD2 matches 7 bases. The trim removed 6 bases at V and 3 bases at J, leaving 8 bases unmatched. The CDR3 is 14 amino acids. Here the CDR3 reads CASRGGEGYYEQYF. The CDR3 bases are TGTGCCAGCAGGGGTGGGGAGGGGTACTACGAGCAGTACTTC.

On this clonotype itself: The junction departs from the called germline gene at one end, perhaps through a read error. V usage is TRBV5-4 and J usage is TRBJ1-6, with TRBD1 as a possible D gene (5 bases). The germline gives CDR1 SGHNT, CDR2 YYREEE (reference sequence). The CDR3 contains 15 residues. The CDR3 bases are TGCGCCAGCAGCCTAGGGCTCAGGGCTCATTCACCCCTCCACTTT. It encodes CASSLGLRAHSPLHF.

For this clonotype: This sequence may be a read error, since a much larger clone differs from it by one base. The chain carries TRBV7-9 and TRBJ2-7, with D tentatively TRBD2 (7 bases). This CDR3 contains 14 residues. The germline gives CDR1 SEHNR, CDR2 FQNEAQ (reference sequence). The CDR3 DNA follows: TGTGCCAACAGCTCCCAGGGGAGGGCCTACGAGCGGTACTTC. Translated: CANSSQGRAYERYF. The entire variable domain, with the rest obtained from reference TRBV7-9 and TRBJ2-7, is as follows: DTGVSQNPRHKITKRGQNVTFRCDPISEHNRLYWYRQTLGQGPEFLTYFQNEAQLEKSRLLSDRFSAERPKGSFSTLEIQRTEQGDSAMYLCANSSQGRAYERYFGPGTRLTVT.

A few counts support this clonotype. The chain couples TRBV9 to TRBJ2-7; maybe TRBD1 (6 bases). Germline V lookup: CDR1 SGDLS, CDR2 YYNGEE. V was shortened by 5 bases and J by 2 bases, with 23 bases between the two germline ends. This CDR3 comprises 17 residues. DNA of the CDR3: TGTGCCAGCAGTTACAACACCATTACAGGGCACACCTACGAGCAGTACTTC. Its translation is CASSYNTITGHTYEQYF.

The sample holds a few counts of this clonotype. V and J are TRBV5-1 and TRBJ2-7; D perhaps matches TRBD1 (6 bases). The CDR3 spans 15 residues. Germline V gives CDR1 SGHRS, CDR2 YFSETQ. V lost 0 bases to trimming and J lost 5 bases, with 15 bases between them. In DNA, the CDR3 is TGCGCCAGCAGCTTGGAGGCAGGGGTTGATCACGAGCAGTACTTC. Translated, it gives CASSLEAGVDHEQYF.

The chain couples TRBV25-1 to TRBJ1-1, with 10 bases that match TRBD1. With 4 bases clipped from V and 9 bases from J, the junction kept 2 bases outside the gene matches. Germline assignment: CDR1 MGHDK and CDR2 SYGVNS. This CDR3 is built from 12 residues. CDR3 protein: CASSGQGAQAFF. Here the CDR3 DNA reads TGTGCCAGCAGTGGACAGGGGGCGCAAGCTTTCTTT.

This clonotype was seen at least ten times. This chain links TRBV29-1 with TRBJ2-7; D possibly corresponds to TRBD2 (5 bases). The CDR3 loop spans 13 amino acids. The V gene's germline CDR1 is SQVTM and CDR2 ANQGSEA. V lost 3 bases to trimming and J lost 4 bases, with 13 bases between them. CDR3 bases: TGCAGCGTTGATGGCGGAACGGGGTACGAGCAGTACTTC. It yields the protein CSVDGGTGYEQYF.

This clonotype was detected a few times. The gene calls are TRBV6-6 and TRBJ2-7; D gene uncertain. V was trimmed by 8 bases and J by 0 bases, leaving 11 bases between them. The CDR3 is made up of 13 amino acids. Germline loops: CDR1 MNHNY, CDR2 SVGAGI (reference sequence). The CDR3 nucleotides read TGTGCCAGCGGACGCACAAGCTCCTACGAGCAGTACTTC. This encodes CASGRTSSYEQYF.

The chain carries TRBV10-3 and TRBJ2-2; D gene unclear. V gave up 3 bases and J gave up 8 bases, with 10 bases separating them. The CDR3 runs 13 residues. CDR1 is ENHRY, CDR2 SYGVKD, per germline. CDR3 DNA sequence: TGTGCCATCAGTGAAGTTGGCGGAGGGGAGCTGTTTTTT. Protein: CAISEVGGGELFF.

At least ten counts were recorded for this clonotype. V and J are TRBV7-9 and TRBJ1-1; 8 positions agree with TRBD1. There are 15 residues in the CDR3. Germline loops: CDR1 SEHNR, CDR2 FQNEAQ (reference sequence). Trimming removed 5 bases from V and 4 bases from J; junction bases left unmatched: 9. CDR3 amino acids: CASSTKDRASTEAFF. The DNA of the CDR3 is TGTGCCAGCAGCACAAAGGACAGGGCCTCCACTGAAGCTTTCTTT.

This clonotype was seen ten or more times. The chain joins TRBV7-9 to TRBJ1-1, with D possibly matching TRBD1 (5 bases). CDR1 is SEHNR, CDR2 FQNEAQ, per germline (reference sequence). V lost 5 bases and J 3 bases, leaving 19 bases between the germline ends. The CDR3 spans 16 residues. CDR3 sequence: CASSLQGHVRDTEAFF. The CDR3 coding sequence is TGTGCCAGCAGCCTCCAGGGTCATGTTAGGGACACTGAAGCTTTCTTT. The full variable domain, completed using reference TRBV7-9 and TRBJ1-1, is DTGVSQNPRHKITKRGQNVTFRCDPISEHNRLYWYRQTLGQGPEFLTYFQNEAQLEKSRLLSDRFSAERPKGSFSTLEIQRTEQGDSAMYLCASSLQGHVRDTEAFFGQGTRLTVV.

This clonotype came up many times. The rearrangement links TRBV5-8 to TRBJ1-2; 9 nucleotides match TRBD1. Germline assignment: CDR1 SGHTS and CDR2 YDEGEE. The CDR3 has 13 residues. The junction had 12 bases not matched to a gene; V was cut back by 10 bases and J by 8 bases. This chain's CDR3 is CALEGGTGRGYTF. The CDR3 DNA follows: TGTGCCCTCGAGGGAGGGACAGGGCGAGGCTACACCTTC.

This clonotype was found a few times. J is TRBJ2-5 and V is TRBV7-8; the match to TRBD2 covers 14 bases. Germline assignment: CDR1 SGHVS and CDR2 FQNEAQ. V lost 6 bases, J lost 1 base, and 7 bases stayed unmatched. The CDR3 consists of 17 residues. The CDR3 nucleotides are TGTGCCAGCAGTGGAGGGACTAGCGGGGGTATCCAAGAGACCCAGTACTTC. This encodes CASSGGTSGGIQETQYF.

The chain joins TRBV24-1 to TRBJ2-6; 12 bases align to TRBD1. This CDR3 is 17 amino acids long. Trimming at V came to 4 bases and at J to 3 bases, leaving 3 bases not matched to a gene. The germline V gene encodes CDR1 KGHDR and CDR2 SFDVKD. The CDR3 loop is CATSEGQGARGANVLTF. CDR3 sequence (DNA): TGTGCCACCAGTGAGGGACAGGGGGCGCGTGGGGCCAACGTCCTGACTTTC.